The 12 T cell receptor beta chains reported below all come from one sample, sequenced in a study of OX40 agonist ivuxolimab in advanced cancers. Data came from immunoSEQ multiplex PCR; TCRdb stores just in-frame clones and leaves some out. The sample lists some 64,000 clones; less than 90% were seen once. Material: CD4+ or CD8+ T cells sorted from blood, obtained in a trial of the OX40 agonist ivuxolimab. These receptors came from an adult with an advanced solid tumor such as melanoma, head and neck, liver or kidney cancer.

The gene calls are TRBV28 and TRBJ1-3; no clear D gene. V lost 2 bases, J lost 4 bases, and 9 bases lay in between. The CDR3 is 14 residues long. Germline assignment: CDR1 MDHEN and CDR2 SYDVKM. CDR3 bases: TGTGCCAGCAGTTTACGGGTCTTCGGAAACACCATATATTTT. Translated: CASSLRVFGNTIYF.

The CDR3 bases are TGTGCCAGCAGCTCCCACCCCGGAGATACGCAGTATTTT. Its protein product is CASSSHPGDTQYF. This chain joins TRBV7-3 and TRBJ2-3, with unresolved D. Germline values: CDR1 SGHTA, CDR2 FQGTGA. Trimming shortened V by 4 bases and J by 5 bases, and 10 bases separated the two germline ends. This CDR3 region has 13 residues.

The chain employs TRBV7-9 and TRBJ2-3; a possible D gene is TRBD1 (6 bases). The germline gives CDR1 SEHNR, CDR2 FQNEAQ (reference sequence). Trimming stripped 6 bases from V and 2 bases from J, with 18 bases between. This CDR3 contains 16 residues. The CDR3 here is CASRPPTGPPTDTQYF. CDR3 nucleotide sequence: TGTGCCAGCAGACCCCCAACAGGGCCCCCCACAGATACGCAGTATTTT.

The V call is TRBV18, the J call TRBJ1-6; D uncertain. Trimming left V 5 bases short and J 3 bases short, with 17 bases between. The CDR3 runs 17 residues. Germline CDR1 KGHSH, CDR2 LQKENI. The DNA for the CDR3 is TGTGCCAGCTCAGCCGAACCAGGACGGATCTATAATTCACCCCTCCACTTT. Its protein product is CASSAEPGRIYNSPLHF.

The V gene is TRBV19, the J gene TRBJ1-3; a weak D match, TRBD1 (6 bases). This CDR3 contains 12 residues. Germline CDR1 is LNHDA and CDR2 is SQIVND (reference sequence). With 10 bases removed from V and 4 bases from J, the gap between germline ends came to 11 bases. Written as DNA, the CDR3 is TGTGCCACCGGGGACACAGGAAACACCATATATTTT. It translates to CATGDTGNTIYF.

CDR3 residues: CASSIRRQWVETQYF. In DNA form, the CDR3 reads TGTGCCAGTAGTATAAGAAGACAATGGGTCGAGACCCAGTACTTC. The chain couples TRBV19 to TRBJ2-5; D uncertain. CDR1 and CDR2 (germline): LNHDA, SQIVND (reference sequence). This CDR3 has 15 residues. Trimming took off 2 bases at V and 5 bases at J, with 15 bases between the two ends.

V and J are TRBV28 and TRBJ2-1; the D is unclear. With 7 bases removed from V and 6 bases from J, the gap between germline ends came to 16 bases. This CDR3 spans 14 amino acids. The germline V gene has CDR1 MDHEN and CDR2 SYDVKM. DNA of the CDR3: TGTGCCAGCACTCGTCAACCACCCAGCAATGAGCAGTTCTTC. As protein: CASTRQPPSNEQFF.

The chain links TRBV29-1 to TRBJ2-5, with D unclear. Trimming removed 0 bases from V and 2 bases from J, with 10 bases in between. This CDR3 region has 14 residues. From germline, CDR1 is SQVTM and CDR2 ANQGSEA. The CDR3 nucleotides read TGCAGCGTTGAAGATTTCCGTACTCAAGAGACCCAGTACTTC. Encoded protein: CSVEDFRTQETQYF.

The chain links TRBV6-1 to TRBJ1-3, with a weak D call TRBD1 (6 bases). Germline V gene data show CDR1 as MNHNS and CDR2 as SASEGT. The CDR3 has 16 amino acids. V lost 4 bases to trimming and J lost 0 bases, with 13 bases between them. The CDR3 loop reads CASSVGAVSSGNTIYF. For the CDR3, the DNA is TGTGCCAGCAGTGTGGGGGCAGTAAGCTCTGGAAACACCATATATTTT.

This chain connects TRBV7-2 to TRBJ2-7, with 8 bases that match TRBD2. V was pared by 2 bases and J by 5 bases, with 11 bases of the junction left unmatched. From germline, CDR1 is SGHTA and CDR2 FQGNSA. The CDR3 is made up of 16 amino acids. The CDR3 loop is CASSLSLAGGGHEQYF. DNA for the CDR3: TGTGCCAGCAGCTTAAGCCTCGCGGGAGGAGGCCACGAGCAGTACTTC.

The CDR3 DNA reads TGTGCCAGCAGCCAAGGGGAGCCAACCTCCTACGAGCAGTACTTC. This translates into CASSQGEPTSYEQYF. The chain recombines TRBV14 with TRBJ2-7; TRBD2 might be the D (5 bases). V lost 1 base and J 0 bases, leaving 10 bases between the germline ends. Per the germline V gene, CDR1 is SGHDN and CDR2 is FVKESK. The CDR3 has 15 amino acids.

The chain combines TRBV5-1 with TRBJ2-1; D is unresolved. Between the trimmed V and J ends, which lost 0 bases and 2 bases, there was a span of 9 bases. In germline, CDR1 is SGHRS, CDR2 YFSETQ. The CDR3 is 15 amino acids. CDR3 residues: CASSLEGRAYNEQFF. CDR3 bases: TGCGCCAGCAGCTTGGAGGGTCGCGCCTACAATGAGCAGTTCTTC.